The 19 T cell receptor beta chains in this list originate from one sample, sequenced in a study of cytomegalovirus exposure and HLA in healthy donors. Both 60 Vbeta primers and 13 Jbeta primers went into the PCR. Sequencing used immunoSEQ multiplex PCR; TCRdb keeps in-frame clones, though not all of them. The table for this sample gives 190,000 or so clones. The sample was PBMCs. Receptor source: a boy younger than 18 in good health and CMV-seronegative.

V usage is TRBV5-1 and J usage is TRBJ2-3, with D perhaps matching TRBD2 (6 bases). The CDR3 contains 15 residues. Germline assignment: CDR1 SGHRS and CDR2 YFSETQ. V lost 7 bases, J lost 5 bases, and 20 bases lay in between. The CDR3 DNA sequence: TGCGCCAGCTCCATTCAGGGCGGGGCCGGAGATACGCAGTATTTT. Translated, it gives CASSIQGGAGDTQYF.

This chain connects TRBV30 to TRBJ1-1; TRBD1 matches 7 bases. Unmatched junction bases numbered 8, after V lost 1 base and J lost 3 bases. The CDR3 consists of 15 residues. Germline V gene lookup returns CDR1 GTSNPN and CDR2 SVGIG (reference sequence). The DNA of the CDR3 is TGTGCCTGGAGTGGGCAGGGGACAGAATACACTGAAGCTTTCTTT. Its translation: CAWSGQGTEYTEAFF.

As DNA, the CDR3 is TGCAGCGTTGCCCGGGACAGCCAAGAGACCCAGTACTTC. Protein sequence: CSVARDSQETQYF. The rearrangement joins TRBV29-1 to TRBJ2-5; 7 bases are shared with TRBD1. Germline V gene sequence: CDR1 SQVTM, CDR2 ANQGSEA. The CDR3 has 13 amino acids. V was pared by 4 bases and J by 1 base, with 3 bases of the junction left unmatched.

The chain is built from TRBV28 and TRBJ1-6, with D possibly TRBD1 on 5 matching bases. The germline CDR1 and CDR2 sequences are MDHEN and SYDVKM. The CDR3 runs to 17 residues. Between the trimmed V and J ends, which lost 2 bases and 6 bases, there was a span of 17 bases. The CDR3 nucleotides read TGTGCCAGCAGTTTACTTCTAACAGGAGTCGGTAATTCACCCCTCCACTTT. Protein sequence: CASSLLLTGVGNSPLHF.

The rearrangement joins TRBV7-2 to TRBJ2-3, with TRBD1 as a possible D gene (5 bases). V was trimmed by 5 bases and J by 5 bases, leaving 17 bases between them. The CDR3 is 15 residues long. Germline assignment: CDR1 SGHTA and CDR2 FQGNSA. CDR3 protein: CASSPLGQRRDTQYF. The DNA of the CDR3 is TGTGCCAGCAGCCCCCTAGGACAAAGGAGAGATACGCAGTATTTT. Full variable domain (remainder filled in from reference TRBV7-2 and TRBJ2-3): GAGVSQSPSNKVTEKGKDVELRCDPISGHTALYWYRQSLGQGLEFLIYFQGNSAPDKSGLPSDRFSAERTGGSVSTLTIQRTQQEDSAVYLCASSPLGQRRDTQYFGPGTRLTVL.

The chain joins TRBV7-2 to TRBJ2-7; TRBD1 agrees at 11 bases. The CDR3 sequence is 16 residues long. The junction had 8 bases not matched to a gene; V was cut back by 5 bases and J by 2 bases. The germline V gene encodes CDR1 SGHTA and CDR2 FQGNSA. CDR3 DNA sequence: TGTGCCAGCAGCCTCCGGGGGACAGGGGGGGCCTACGAGCAGTACTTC. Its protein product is CASSLRGTGGAYEQYF.

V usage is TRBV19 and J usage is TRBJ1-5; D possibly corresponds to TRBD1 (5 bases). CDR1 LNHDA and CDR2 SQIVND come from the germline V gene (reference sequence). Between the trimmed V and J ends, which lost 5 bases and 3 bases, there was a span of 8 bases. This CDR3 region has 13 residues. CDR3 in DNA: TGTGCCAGTAGTTGGGGCCACAATCAGCCCCAGCATTTT. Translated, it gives CASSWGHNQPQHF.

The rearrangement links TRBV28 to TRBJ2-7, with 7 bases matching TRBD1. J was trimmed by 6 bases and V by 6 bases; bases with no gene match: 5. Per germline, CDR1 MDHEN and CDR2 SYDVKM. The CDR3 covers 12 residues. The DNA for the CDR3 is TGTGCCAGCAGGACAGGGCCAGGCGAGCAGTACTTC. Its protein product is CASRTGPGEQYF.

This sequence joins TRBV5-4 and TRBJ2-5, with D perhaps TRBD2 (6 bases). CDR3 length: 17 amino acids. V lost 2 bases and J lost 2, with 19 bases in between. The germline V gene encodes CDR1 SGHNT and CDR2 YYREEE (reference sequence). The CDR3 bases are TGTGCCAGCAGCTTTATAGGTTTCGGGGGTCGGCAAGAGACCCAGTACTTC. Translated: CASSFIGFGGRQETQYF.

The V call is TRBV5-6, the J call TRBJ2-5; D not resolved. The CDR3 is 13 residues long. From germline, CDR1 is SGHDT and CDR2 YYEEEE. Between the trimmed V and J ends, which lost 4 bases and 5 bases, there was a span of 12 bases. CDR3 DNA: TGTGCCAGCAGCAAAACCGGAGCCGAGACCCAGTACTTC. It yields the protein CASSKTGAETQYF. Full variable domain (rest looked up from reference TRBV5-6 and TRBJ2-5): DAGVTQSPTHLIKTRGQQVTLRCSPKSGHDTVSWYQQALGQGPQFIFQYYEEEERQRGNFPDRFSGHQFPNYSSELNVNALLLGDSALYLCASSKTGAETQYFGPGTRLLVL.

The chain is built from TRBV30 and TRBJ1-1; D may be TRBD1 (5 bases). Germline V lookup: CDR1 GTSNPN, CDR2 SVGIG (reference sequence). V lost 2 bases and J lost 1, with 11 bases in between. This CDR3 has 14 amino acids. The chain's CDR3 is CAWSRAGWNTEAFF. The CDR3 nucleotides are TGTGCCTGGAGTAGGGCAGGGTGGAACACTGAAGCTTTCTTT. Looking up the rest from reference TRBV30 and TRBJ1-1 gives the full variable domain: SQTIHQWPATLVQPVGSPLSLECTVEGTSNPNLYWYRQAAGRGLQLLFYSVGIGQISSEVPQNLSASRPQDRQFILSSKKLLLSDSGFYLCAWSRAGWNTEAFFGQGTRLTVV.

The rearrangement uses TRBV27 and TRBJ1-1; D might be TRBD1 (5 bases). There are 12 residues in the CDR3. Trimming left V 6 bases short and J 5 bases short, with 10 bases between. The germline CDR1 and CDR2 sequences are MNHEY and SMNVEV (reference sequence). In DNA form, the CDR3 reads TGTGCCAGCAGGGGCGGGGGGACTGAAGCTTTCTTT. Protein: CASRGGGTEAFF.

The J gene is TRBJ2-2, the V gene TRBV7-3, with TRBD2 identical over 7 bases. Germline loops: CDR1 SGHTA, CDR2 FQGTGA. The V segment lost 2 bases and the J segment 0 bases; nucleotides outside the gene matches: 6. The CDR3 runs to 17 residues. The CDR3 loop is CASSLYRGETNTGELFF. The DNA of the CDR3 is TGTGCCAGCAGCTTATATCGGGGGGAAACGAACACCGGGGAGCTGTTTTTT.

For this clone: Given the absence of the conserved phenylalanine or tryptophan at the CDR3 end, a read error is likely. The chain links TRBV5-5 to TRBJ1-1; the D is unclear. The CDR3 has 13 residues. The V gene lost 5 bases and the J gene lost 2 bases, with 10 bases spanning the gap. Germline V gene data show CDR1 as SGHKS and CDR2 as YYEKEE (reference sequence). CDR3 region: CASRGPGNTEAFS. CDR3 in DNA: TGTGCCAGCAGGGGTCCAGGCAACACTGAAGCTTTCTCT.

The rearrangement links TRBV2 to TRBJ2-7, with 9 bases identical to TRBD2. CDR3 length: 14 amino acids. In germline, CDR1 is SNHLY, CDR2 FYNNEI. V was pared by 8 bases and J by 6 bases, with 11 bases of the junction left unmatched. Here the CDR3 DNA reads TGTGCCAGCCGATTACGCGGGGGGGCTAGCGAGCAGTACTTC. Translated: CASRLRGGASEQYF.

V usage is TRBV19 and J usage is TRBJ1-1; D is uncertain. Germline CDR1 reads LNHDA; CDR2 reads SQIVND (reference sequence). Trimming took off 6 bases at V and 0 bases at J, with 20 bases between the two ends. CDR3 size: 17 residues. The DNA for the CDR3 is TGTGCCAGTAGGACCATACCTGATGAGGGAATGAACACTGAAGCTTTCTTT. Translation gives CASRTIPDEGMNTEAFF.

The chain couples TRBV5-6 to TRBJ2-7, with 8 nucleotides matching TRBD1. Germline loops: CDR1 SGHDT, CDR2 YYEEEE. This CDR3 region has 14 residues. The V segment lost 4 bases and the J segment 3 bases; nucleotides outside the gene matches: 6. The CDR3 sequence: CASSKQGVDYEQYF. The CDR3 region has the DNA TGTGCCAGCAGCAAACAGGGGGTCGACTACGAGCAGTACTTC.

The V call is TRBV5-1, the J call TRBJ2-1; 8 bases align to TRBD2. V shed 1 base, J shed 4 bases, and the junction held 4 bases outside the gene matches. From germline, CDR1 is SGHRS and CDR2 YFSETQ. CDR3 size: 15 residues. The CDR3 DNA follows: TGCGCCAGCAGCTTGCCTCGGGGGGGTTACAATGAGCAGTTCTTC. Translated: CASSLPRGGYNEQFF.

CDR3 nucleotide sequence: TGTGCCAGCAGCTCTGAGACACGCATGAACACTGAAGCTTTCTTT. It codes for CASSSETRMNTEAFF. V gene TRBV11-2 combines with J gene TRBJ1-1; no reliable D call. The CDR3 spans 15 residues. Germline V gene sequence: CDR1 SGHAT, CDR2 FQNNGV. Between the trimmed V and J ends, which lost 4 bases and 0 bases, there was a span of 12 bases.